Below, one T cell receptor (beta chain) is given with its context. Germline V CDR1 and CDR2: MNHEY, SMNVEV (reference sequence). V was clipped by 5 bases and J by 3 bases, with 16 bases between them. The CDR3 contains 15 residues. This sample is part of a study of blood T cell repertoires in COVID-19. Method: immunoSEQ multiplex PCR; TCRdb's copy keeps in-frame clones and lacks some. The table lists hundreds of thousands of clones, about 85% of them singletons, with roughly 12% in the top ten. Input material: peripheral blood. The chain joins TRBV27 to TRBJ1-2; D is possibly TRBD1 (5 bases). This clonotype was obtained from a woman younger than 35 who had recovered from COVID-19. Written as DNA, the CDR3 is TGTGCCAGCAGTCCTGGAAGGGGCGCGGACTATGGCTACACCTTC. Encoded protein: CASSPGRGADYGYTF.